This T cell receptor beta chain was recovered during a study of preoperative IRX-2 immunotherapy in early breast cancer. Repertoires were generated with immunoSEQ multiplex PCR, while TCRdb's copy carries only in-frame clones and drops some. Here the sample spans 30,000 to 35,000 clones, about four fifths being singletons. There are 13 residues in the CDR3. Looked up from germline, CDR1 is LNHDA and CDR2 is SQIVND (reference sequence). Trimming cost V 6 bases and J 4 bases, with 12 bases left between them. The treatment was: preoperative locoregional IRX-2 cytokine immunotherapy. This clonotype was sampled from a human donor with breast cancer. V usage is TRBV19 and J usage is TRBJ1-1, with D possibly matching TRBD1 (6 bases). The specimen comprised lymph node tissue, sampled from a patient treated with IRX-2 immunotherapy. CDR3 residues: CASRLTGITEAFF. CDR3 nucleotide sequence: TGTGCCAGTAGACTAACAGGGATCACTGAAGCTTTCTTT.